Listed below are T cell receptor beta chains from one sample, sequenced in a study of early T cells in non-severe SARS-CoV-2 infection. TCRdb re-called the 5' RACE reads through MiXCR, storing one row per CDR3 protein. The data contain around 82,000 distinct CDR3 sequences, 14% to 15% of them singletons. The sample was whole blood. These receptors originate from an adult who was a healthcare worker with PCR-confirmed SARS-CoV-2 infection or an uninfected control (not recorded which). Both conserved end residues are part of each CDR3. Each record gives: D gene, clone size, J gene, V gene, CDR3 protein, CDR3 DNA. D genes are given only for firm matches. Size values are once, few and many counts, or a class for expanded clones, and some rows have none.

>.|few|TRBJ2-1|TRBV29-1
CSVSGQRSYNEQFF
TGCAGCGTCTCAGGACAGCGCTCCTACAATGAGCAGTTCTTC
>.|.|TRBJ2-1|TRBV20-1
CCARKPYGGNEQFF
TGCTGTGCTAGAAAGCCTTACGGCGGTAATGAGCAGTTCTTC
>TRBD1|.|TRBJ1-4|TRBV12-3/TRBV12-4
CASSEGTGRGNEKLFF
TGTGCCAGCAGTGAAGGGACAGGGCGGGGGAATGAAAAACTGTTTTTT
>.|many|TRBJ1-5|TRBV19
CASSIGRLGNQPQHF
TGTGCCAGTAGTATCGGGCGGCTGGGCAATCAGCCCCAGCATTTT
>.|few|TRBJ1-1|TRBV5-1
CASSPNRQVNTEAFF
TGCGCCAGCAGCCCTAACCGACAGGTTAACACTGAAGCTTTCTTT
>.|.|TRBJ2-1|TRBV10-3
CAISTGDNEQFF
TGTGCCATCAGTACAGGAGACAATGAGCAGTTCTTC
>TRBD2|.|TRBJ2-1|TRBV29-1
CSVEESLTAGGEQFF
TGCAGCGTTGAAGAAAGTCTGACAGCGGGGGGTGAGCAGTTCTTC
>.|few|TRBJ2-5|TRBV7-9
CASSPSPQGETQYF
TGTGCCAGCAGCCCTTCCCCACAGGGAGAGACCCAGTACTTC
>.|.|TRBJ2-3|TRBV5-4
CASRGWTSDGTDTQYF
TGTGCCAGCAGGGGATGGACGAGCGATGGGACAGATACGCAGTATTTT
>TRBD2|few|TRBJ2-3|TRBV4-2
CASSQDPQRDTDTQYF
TGTGCCAGCAGCCAAGACCCCCAGCGGGACACAGATACGCAGTATTTT
>.|.|TRBJ1-2|TRBV28
CASNQGQNYGYTF
TGTGCCAGCAATCAGGGCCAGAACTATGGCTACACCTTC
>TRBD1|few|TRBJ1-6|TRBV6-5
CASSYGQGSSPLHF
TGTGCCAGCAGTTACGGACAGGGCAGTTCACCCCTCCACTTT
>.|few|TRBJ1-6|TRBV3-1
CASSPSHRVALSPLHF
TGTGCCAGCAGCCCGTCCCACAGGGTCGCGCTTTCACCCCTCCACTTT
>.|once|TRBJ2-3|TRBV27
CASYSLMYPPDTQYF
TGTGCCAGCTACAGTCTAATGTACCCCCCAGATACGCAGTATTTT
>.|few|TRBJ1-6|TRBV9
CASSETNRNSPLHF
TGTGCCAGCAGCGAGACAAACCGGAATTCACCCCTCCACTTT
>.|few|TRBJ2-2|TRBV6-6
CASSGTSGSTGELFF
TGTGCCAGCAGTGGAACTTCGGGGTCCACCGGGGAGCTGTTTTTT
>TRBD2|few|TRBJ2-3|TRBV10-3
CAISVAGGQDTQYF
TGTGCCATCAGTGTAGCGGGGGGCCAAGATACGCAGTATTTT
>TRBD1|.|TRBJ2-3|TRBV5-1
CASSLRQGGGDTQYF
TGCGCCAGCAGCTTGAGACAGGGGGGAGGAGATACGCAGTATTTT
>.|few|TRBJ1-1|TRBV2
CASSDGALMNTEAFF
TGTGCCAGCAGTGACGGGGCGCTTATGAACACTGAAGCTTTCTTT
>.|few|TRBJ2-6|TRBV7-2
CASSLGAGTGANVLTF
TGTGCCAGCAGCTTAGGTGCCGGCACTGGGGCCAACGTCCTGACTTTC
>TRBD1|.|TRBJ1-1|TRBV24-1
CATSDSGGRAEAFF
TGTGCCACCAGTGATTCAGGGGGCCGGGCTGAAGCTTTCTTT